The 8 T cell receptor beta chains presented below share a single source sample, sequenced in a study of response to subunit inactivated influenza vaccine. Each CDR3 protein is one row after TCRdb ran MiXCR on the RT-PCR reads. The sample holds around 580,000 distinct CDR3 sequences; approximately 12% are singletons and the top ten take around 9.6%. The specimen comprised PBMCs from blood, sampled on the day of vaccination. The origin of the receptors is a man aged 50-59 years who received an inactivated influenza vaccine.

The rearrangement links TRBV2 to TRBJ2-4; TRBD1 matches 8 bases. CDR1 and CDR2 from the germline V gene are SNHLY and FYNNEI. CDR3 length: 13 residues. Losses at the gene ends were 5 bases for V and 7 bases for J; bases not matched to a gene: 4. CDR3 protein: CASSQGAPNIQYF. The DNA of the CDR3 is TGTGCCAGCAGTCAGGGGGCCCCCAACATTCAGTACTTC.

The CDR3 DNA reads TGTGCCAGCAGCGTAGGTCCAACAAATAATTCACCCCTCCACTTT. Protein: CASSVGPTNNSPLHF. The rearrangement joins TRBV9 to TRBJ1-6; no clear D gene. CDR1 is SGDLS, CDR2 YYNGEE, per germline. The CDR3 covers 15 residues. V dropped 0 bases and J dropped 5 bases, with 9 bases sitting between them.

This clonotype was picked up a small number of times. The chain employs TRBV7-2 and TRBJ2-2, with a weak D call TRBD2 (6 bases). Trimming shortened V by 5 bases and J by 0 bases, and 10 bases separated the two germline ends. There are 15 residues in the CDR3. From germline, CDR1 is SGHTA and CDR2 FQGNSA. The CDR3 here is CASSKGLSNTGELFF. The CDR3 bases are TGTGCCAGCAGCAAGGGACTTTCGAACACCGGGGAGCTGTTTTTT.

This clonotype was observed a few times. The V gene is TRBV6-1, the J gene TRBJ1-4; 8 nucleotides agree with TRBD1. V gave up 6 bases and J gave up 5 bases; unmatched junction bases: 8. Germline V CDR1 and CDR2: MNHNS, SASEGT. This CDR3 region has 15 residues. CDR3 residues: CASRPTGAGNEKLFF. CDR3 nucleotides: TGTGCCAGCAGACCGACAGGGGCCGGAAATGAAAAACTGTTTTTT.

This clonotype showed up just a few times. V usage is TRBV7-6 and J usage is TRBJ2-5; the D is unclear. Germline V lookup: CDR1 SGHVS, CDR2 FNYEAQ. V was cut by 7 bases and J by 2 bases, with 17 bases left in between. This CDR3 spans 15 amino acids. The CDR3 reads CASNPKAAEQETQYF. The CDR3 nucleotides read TGTGCCAGCAACCCGAAGGCGGCGGAACAAGAGACCCAGTACTTC.

This clonotype was detected only a few times. The CDR3 DNA sequence: TGTGCCAGCAGCAAAACCCCCGGGACAGGGATAACCGGGGAGCTGTTTTTT. It encodes CASSKTPGTGITGELFF. The rearrangement uses TRBV7-2 and TRBJ2-2, with 9 bases aligning to TRBD1. This CDR3 has 17 amino acids. V lost 5 bases to trimming and J lost 5 bases; unmatched junction nucleotides: 12. CDR1 and CDR2 (germline): SGHTA, FQGNSA.

The table lists this clonotype with a few counts. V and J are TRBV20-1 and TRBJ2-5; D not certain. V lost 6 bases and J lost 2, with 10 bases in between. Looked up from germline, CDR1 is DFQATT and CDR2 is SNEGSKA (reference sequence). This CDR3 spans 12 amino acids. CDR3: CSARRRQETQYF. As DNA, the CDR3 is TGCAGTGCCCGACGGAGACAAGAGACCCAGTACTTC.

The V and J genes are TRBV4-1 and TRBJ1-1; 7 bases align to TRBD1. CDR3 length equals 16 residues. CDR1 and CDR2 from the germline V gene are MGHRA and YSYEKL. V shed 0 bases and J 0 bases; nucleotides not matched to a gene: 4. CDR3 nucleotide sequence: TGCGCCAGCAGCCAAGAATCGGGACAGATGAACACTGAAGCTTTCTTT. This translates into CASSQESGQMNTEAFF.